The rows below give T cell receptor beta chains drawn from one sample of a study of T cells after yellow fever vaccination. TCRdb passed the 5' RACE reads through MiXCR, listing each CDR3 protein once. Of 450,000 to 650,000 distinct CDR3 sequences listed, about a fifth are singletons. This specimen consisted of PBMCs, obtained more than 20 days after the first yellow fever vaccination. Receptors were obtained from a man aged 18 to 35 who received the YFV17D yellow fever vaccine. The CDR3 runs from the conserved cysteine through the conserved F or W. The D gene is left open where the match is weak. Not every row has a clone size; where given, it reads once, few, many or a size class.

J	size	V	D	DNA	CDR3
TRBJ1-1	few	TRBV6-5	NA	TGTGCCAGCAGTTACGATTATTGGGGACACACTGAAGCTTTCTTT	CASSYDYWGHTEAFF
TRBJ2-1	NA	TRBV11-2	TRBD1	TGTGCCAGCAGCTTACGATCTCCGACAGGGGGCGACGGGGATGAGCAGTTCTTC	CASSLRSPTGGDGDEQFF
TRBJ1-1	NA	TRBV18	NA	TGTGCCAGCTCACCACCGGCGGGATTTAACACTGAAGCTTTCTTT	CASSPPAGFNTEAFF
TRBJ2-3	NA	TRBV29-1	TRBD2	TGCAGCGTTGTCCTAGCGGGGACAGATACGCAGTATTTT	CSVVLAGTDTQYF
TRBJ1-1	NA	TRBV4-1	NA	TGCGCCAGCAGCCAAGGATCCCCTGAAGCTTTCTTT	CASSQGSPEAFF
TRBJ2-5	few	TRBV2	NA	TGTGCCAGCAGTGAAGGGAATGGGGAGACCCAGTACTTC	CASSEGNGETQYF
TRBJ2-3	NA	TRBV7-3	NA	TGTGCCAGCAGGTCAGGGGGGAGCACAGATACGCAGTATTTT	CASRSGGSTDTQYF
TRBJ2-5	NA	TRBV7-6	NA	TGTGCCAGCAGCGTTGAACAGGGACCAGGAGAGACCCAGTACTTC	CASSVEQGPGETQYF
TRBJ2-5	NA	TRBV5-1	NA	TGCGCCAGCAGCTTGGTTGGGGGCTTGGTTGAGACCCAGTACTTC	CASSLVGGLVETQYF
TRBJ1-1	few	TRBV5-1	NA	TGCGCCAGCAGCTTGAGCGGGGCTGGCCACACTGAAGCTTTCTTT	CASSLSGAGHTEAFF
TRBJ2-7	NA	TRBV7-3	NA	TGTGCCAGCAGCTTACAGGGCAACTACGAGCAGTACTTC	CASSLQGNYEQYF
TRBJ2-5	NA	TRBV11-2	TRBD2	TGTGCCAGCAGCCCTAAGACTAGCGGGGGGGCCGGAGAGACCCAGTACTTC	CASSPKTSGGAGETQYF
TRBJ2-5	NA	TRBV7-9	TRBD2	TGTGCCAGCAGCCCCCCCGAGCGGGGGAAAAGGACCCAGTACTTC	CASSPPERGKRTQYF
TRBJ2-2	few	TRBV14	TRBD1	TGTGCCAGCAGCCAACGAGGGGGCTCTAACACCGGGGAGCTGTTTTTT	CASSQRGGSNTGELFF
TRBJ1-4	few	TRBV20-1	NA	TGCAGTGCTACCACCGGATTAAGTAATGAAAAACTGTTTTTT	CSATTGLSNEKLFF
TRBJ2-2	NA	TRBV7-3	NA	TGTGCCAGCAGCTTATTCTTAGTTAGTAAAACCGGGGAGCTGTTTTTT	CASSLFLVSKTGELFF
TRBJ2-2	NA	TRBV5-1	TRBD1	TGCGCCAGCAGCTTGGCGGGACAGTCAAGCACCGGGGAGCTGTTTTTT	CASSLAGQSSTGELFF
TRBJ2-1	few	TRBV5-1	TRBD2	TGCGCCAGCAGCTTGGTCTCTAGCGGGTTCAATGAGCAGTTCTTC	CASSLVSSGFNEQFF
TRBJ2-3	few	TRBV7-2	TRBD2	TGTGCCAGCAGCTGGCGGGGGGCCAGGGAAGATACGCAGTATTTT	CASSWRGAREDTQYF
TRBJ2-7	few	TRBV7-2	TRBD2	TGTGCCAGCAGCGCGGGGGGGATTGAGCAGTACTTC	CASSAGGIEQYF
TRBJ1-1	NA	TRBV19	TRBD1	TGTGCCACCACAGACAGGGGCCGATTAAACACTGAAGCTTTCTTT	CATTDRGRLNTEAFF
TRBJ2-7	NA	TRBV6-1	NA	TGTGCCAGCAGTGTGTACACCTCCTACGAGCAGTACTTC	CASSVYTSYEQYF
TRBJ1-1	many	TRBV5-1	NA	TGCGCCAGCAGCCCGCACCGGGGTCCACCGGAGAACACTGAAGCTTTCTTT	CASSPHRGPPENTEAFF
TRBJ2-5	NA	TRBV28	NA	TGTGCCACCACACAGGGGAGGATAGAGACCCAGTACTTC	CATTQGRIETQYF
TRBJ1-2	NA	TRBV12-3/TRBV12-4	NA	TGTGCCAGCAGTTTACGAGGGGACGATGGCTACACCTTC	CASSLRGDDGYTF
TRBJ2-5	NA	TRBV6-5	NA	TGTGCCAGCAGTTACTCGATTTTTTCCCGAGCCGGGGAGACCCAGTACTTC	CASSYSIFSRAGETQYF
TRBJ1-6	few	TRBV7-2	NA	TGTGCCAGCAGCCCCCGACAGGCTTATAATTCACCCCTCCACTTT	CASSPRQAYNSPLHF
TRBJ1-2	NA	TRBV6-6	TRBD1	TGTGCCAGCAGAAAGGGACAGGGATCTGGCTACACCTTC	CASRKGQGSGYTF
TRBJ1-1	few	TRBV4-1	NA	TGCGCCAGCAGCCAAGAGCCCAGGCCGAACACTGAAGCTTTCTTT	CASSQEPRPNTEAFF
TRBJ1-2	NA	TRBV4-3	NA	TGCGCCAGCAGCCAAGTGGTCAGGATAAACTATGGCTACACCTTC	CASSQVVRINYGYTF
TRBJ1-4	NA	TRBV10-3	TRBD1	TGTGCCATCAGTGACCGGGACAGGGCTGAGGGAAAACTGTTTTTT	CAISDRDRAEGKLFF
TRBJ1-5	NA	TRBV5-8	TRBD1	TGTGCCAGCAATCGGGACAGGGGGCGTTCGAAGCCCCAGCATTTT	CASNRDRGRSKPQHF
TRBJ2-3	NA	TRBV7-2	TRBD1	TGTGCCAGCAGCTTCGACAGGGTGGGAGATACGCAGTATTTT	CASSFDRVGDTQYF
TRBJ1-5	NA	TRBV12-3/TRBV12-4	NA	TGTGCCAGCAGTTTGGACTTCCAGCCCCAGCATTTT	CASSLDFQPQHF
TRBJ2-7	few	TRBV2	TRBD1	TGTGCCAGCAACAGGGACAGTCCCTACGAGCAGTACTTC	CASNRDSPYEQYF
TRBJ2-3	NA	TRBV28	NA	TGTGCCAGCAGAAGTGGAACAGATACGCAGTATTTT	CASRSGTDTQYF
TRBJ2-7	NA	TRBV7-9	NA	TGTGCCAGCACTCCGAGCAGGTTGGGCGAGCAGTACTTC	CASTPSRLGEQYF
TRBJ2-7	NA	TRBV10-3	TRBD2	TGTGCCATCAGTTTAGCGGGGGGTGACTACGAGCAGTACTTC	CAISLAGGDYEQYF
TRBJ1-1	NA	TRBV3-1	TRBD1	TGTGCCAGCGAGGACAGGGCCTTACGAGGGAACACTGAAGCTTTCTTT	CASEDRALRGNTEAFF
TRBJ2-5	few	TRBV25-1	NA	TGTGCCAGCAGTGAATTTAGTAACCGCGGCCAAGAGACCCAGTACTTC	CASSEFSNRGQETQYF
TRBJ2-5	few	TRBV20-1	TRBD2	TGCAGTGCCCCCCCGGGGGGGAACCAAGAGACCCAGTACTTC	CSAPPGGNQETQYF
TRBJ2-3	NA	TRBV11-3	TRBD1	TGTGCCAGCAGCACCCCCGGGACAGGGGGCTCAGATACGCAGTATTTT	CASSTPGTGGSDTQYF
TRBJ1-5	few	TRBV4-3	NA	TGCGCCAGCAGCCAAGTCTGGGATCAGCCCCAGCATTTT	CASSQVWDQPQHF
TRBJ1-5	many	TRBV5-1	TRBD1	TGCGCCAGCAGCCTGGGACAGGGCGATCAGCCCCAGCATTTT	CASSLGQGDQPQHF
TRBJ2-1	few	TRBV10-3	TRBD2	TGTGCCATCGTGGCTAGCGGGGGCAATGAGCAGTTCTTC	CAIVASGGNEQFF
TRBJ2-7	NA	TRBV20-1	TRBD1	TGCAGTGCTATAAATCCCCAGGGGGCGTCCTACGAGCAGTACTTC	CSAINPQGASYEQYF
TRBJ1-4	NA	TRBV19	NA	TGTGCCAGTAGTATGGCAGGGTTTACTAATGAAAAACTGTTTTTT	CASSMAGFTNEKLFF
TRBJ2-2	NA	TRBV12-3/TRBV12-4	NA	TGTGCCAGCAGACTAGCAGGGGAGCTGTCTTTT	CASRLAGELSF
TRBJ2-3	many	TRBV7-2	NA	TGTGCCAGCAGCTTAGGGAACGGGGATACGCAGTATTTT	CASSLGNGDTQYF
TRBJ1-2	few	TRBV12-3/TRBV12-4	NA	TGTGCCAGCAGTTTCGGCGTGGTTCGTGGCTACACCTTC	CASSFGVVRGYTF
TRBJ2-3	few	TRBV20-1	TRBD1	TGCAGCCGCTACAACCAGGGGGCGGATACGCAGTATTTT	CSRYNQGADTQYF
TRBJ2-5	few	TRBV11-2	NA	TGTGCCAGCAGCTTGGGATGGGGATCCCAAGAGACCCAGTACTTC	CASSLGWGSQETQYF
TRBJ1-5	few	TRBV19	NA	TGTGCCAGTAGTATCGGGGGCGATCAGCCCCAGCATTTT	CASSIGGDQPQHF
TRBJ1-1	few	TRBV7-2	NA	TGTGCCAGCAGCTTAGAGATGGGGCCGACCACTGAAGCTTTCTTT	CASSLEMGPTTEAFF
TRBJ1-1	few	TRBV5-1	NA	TGCGCCAGCAGTGTCCAGACCTCGAACACTGAAGCTTTCTTT	CASSVQTSNTEAFF